This T cell receptor (beta chain) is from a study of Ad26.COV2.S vaccination and SARS-CoV-2 variants. At the level of the study: COV1001, an Ad26.COV2.S trial, supplied this vaccine-arm donor.

Data came from immunoSEQ multiplex PCR; TCRdb stores just in-frame clones and leaves some out. Of some 340,000 clones in the sample, roughly 86% were seen once. Treatment here: 15 to 20 received Ad26.COV2.S at low or high dose, single or two shots; about 5 received placebo; per-sample allocation not given. Sampling occurred on day 63 after the first vaccine or placebo injection. The germline gives CDR1 LGHDT, CDR2 YNNKEL (reference sequence). Trimming left V 0 bases short and J 13 bases short, with 10 bases between. The CDR3 runs 13 residues. V gene TRBV3-1 (or the pseudogene TRBV3-2) combines with J gene TRBJ2-6; no clear D gene. The sample in question was peripheral blood, obtained in a trial of Ad26.COV2.S vaccine versus placebo. The origin of this receptor is a person between 18 and 65 years old who received the Ad26.COV2.S COVID-19 vaccine or a placebo. The CDR3 nucleotides read TGTGCCAGCAGCCAAGAGACCCTCCGGGTCCTGACTTTC. It yields the protein CASSQETLRVLTF.